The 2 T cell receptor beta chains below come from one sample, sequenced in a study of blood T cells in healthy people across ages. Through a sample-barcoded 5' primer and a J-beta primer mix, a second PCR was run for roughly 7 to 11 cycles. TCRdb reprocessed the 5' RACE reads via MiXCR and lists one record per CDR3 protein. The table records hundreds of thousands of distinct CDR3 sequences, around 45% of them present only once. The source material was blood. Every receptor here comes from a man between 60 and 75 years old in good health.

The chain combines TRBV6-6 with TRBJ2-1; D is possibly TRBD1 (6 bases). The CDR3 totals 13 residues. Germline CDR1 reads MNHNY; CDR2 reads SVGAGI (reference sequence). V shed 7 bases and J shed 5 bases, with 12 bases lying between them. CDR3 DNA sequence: TGTGCCAGCAAGCCTGGACAGAACAATGAGCAGTTCTTC. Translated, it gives CASKPGQNNEQFF.

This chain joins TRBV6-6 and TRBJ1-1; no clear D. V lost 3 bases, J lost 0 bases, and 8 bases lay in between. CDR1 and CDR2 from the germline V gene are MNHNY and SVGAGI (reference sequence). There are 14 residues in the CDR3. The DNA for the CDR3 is TGTGCCAGCAGTTATTTAGAAATGAACACTGAAGCTTTCTTT. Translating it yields CASSYLEMNTEAFF.